One sample yielded the 24 T cell receptor beta chains listed below, sequenced in a study of cytomegalovirus exposure and HLA in healthy donors. PCR used 60 Vbeta primers and 13 Jbeta primers. Clones were sequenced by immunoSEQ multiplex PCR, and TCRdb holds only the in-frame ones, with some missing. The top ten clones hold about 9.1% of a sample with 50,000 or so clones, 55% to 85% of them seen once. Sequencing used PBMCs. The source of these receptors is a woman in her forties or fifties in good health and CMV-seronegative.

J is TRBJ2-5 and V is TRBV29-1; no reliable D call. Germline V gene sequence: CDR1 SQVTM, CDR2 ANQGSEA. With 1 base removed from V and 2 bases from J, the gap between germline ends came to 8 bases. This CDR3 has 13 residues. CDR3 residues: CSVEGEEQETQYF. CDR3 bases: TGCAGCGTTGAAGGAGAAGAACAAGAGACCCAGTACTTC.

The chain joins TRBV5-6 to TRBJ2-5; D ambiguous. The J call may be mistaken, given a closer DNA end match to TRBJ2-7. Germline V gene data show CDR1 as SGHDT and CDR2 as YYEEEE. The CDR3 has 13 amino acids. The CDR3 sequence is CASSSQPSYEQYF. The DNA of the CDR3 is TGTGCCAGCAGCTCCCAACCTTCCTACGAGCAGTACTTC.

This chain joins TRBV29-1 and TRBJ1-1; D possibly corresponds to TRBD1 (6 bases). Between the trimmed V and J ends, which lost 4 bases and 3 bases, there was a span of 15 bases. CDR3 length: 14 amino acids. Germline-derived CDR1 and CDR2 are SQVTM and ANQGSEA. CDR3 in amino acids: CSVGTVLGDTEAFF. As DNA, the CDR3 is TGCAGCGTTGGGACAGTCTTAGGGGACACTGAAGCTTTCTTT.

The J gene is TRBJ1-4, the V gene TRBV7-2; TRBD1 matches 8 bases. The ends lost 5 bases at V and 6 bases at J; junction bases unmatched: 5. This CDR3 has 14 amino acids. Germline lookup yields CDR1 SGHTA and CDR2 FQGNSA. The CDR3 DNA is TGTGCCAGCAGCCTCGACAGGGGTTATGAAAAACTGTTTTTT. This encodes CASSLDRGYEKLFF.

This clone showed up just a few times. V is TRBV6-6 and J is TRBJ2-7; 7 bases are a match to TRBD1. Germline CDR1 and CDR2: MNHNY and SVGAGI (reference sequence). V was pared by 7 bases and J by 1 base, with 4 bases of the junction left unmatched. The CDR3 covers 13 residues. The CDR3 spells CASNPTGSYEQYF. DNA of the CDR3: TGTGCCAGCAACCCGACAGGGTCCTACGAGCAGTACTTC.

A few counts support this clone. V usage is TRBV7-2 and J usage is TRBJ1-2, with D perhaps matching TRBD1 (6 bases). Germline CDR1 is SGHTA and CDR2 is FQGNSA. CDR3 size: 16 residues. Trimming removed 3 bases from V and 8 bases from J, with 22 bases in between. The CDR3 reads CASSFPGGGHRWGYTF. The CDR3 DNA is TGTGCCAGCAGCTTCCCCGGCGGGGGGCATCGGTGGGGCTACACCTTC.

The chain recombines TRBV30 with TRBJ2-1, with TRBD2 matching over 9 bases. The CDR3 is 18 amino acids. V shed 0 bases and J 5 bases; nucleotides not matched to a gene: 14. Per germline, CDR1 GTSNPN and CDR2 SVGIG (reference sequence). The CDR3, as DNA: TGTGCCTGGAGTGTACTCCTCTTGAGCGGGAGGCCCCACAATGAGCAGTTCTTC. Its translation is CAWSVLLLSGRPHNEQFF.

V and J are TRBV21-1 and TRBJ1-1. TRBV21-1 constitutes a pseudogene. The CDR3 is made up of 17 amino acids. Here the CDR3 DNA reads TGTGCCAGCAGCAAAGTGGGGGGTCGCCGGGACCATGATGAAGCTTTCTTT. Encoded protein: CASSKVGGRRDHDEAFF.

Comment on this clone: Relative to the germline gene, one junction end is altered; a read error may explain this. J is TRBJ1-1 and V is TRBV7-8; 7 bases map to TRBD1. Germline CDR1 is SGHVS and CDR2 is FQNEAQ. The CDR3 covers 16 residues. CDR3 residues: CASRLVQGNLNTEAFF. CDR3 DNA: TGTGCCAGCAGATTAGTACAGGGGAACTTGAACACTGAAGCTTTCTTT.

The chain is built from TRBV6-1 and TRBJ2-7; TRBD2 agrees at 7 bases. This CDR3 contains 14 residues. V was clipped by 3 bases and J by 4 bases; unmatched bases: 6. Germline CDR1 MNHNS, CDR2 SASEGT. The CDR3 spells CASSDSGGWYEQYF. The CDR3 DNA reads TGTGCCAGCAGTGATTCGGGGGGTTGGTACGAGCAGTACTTC.

The V gene is TRBV5-8, the J gene TRBJ2-1, with TRBD1 identical over 7 bases. The junction had 7 bases not matched to a gene; V was cut back by 3 bases and J by 10 bases. This CDR3 is built from 13 residues. Germline-derived CDR1 and CDR2 are SGHTS and YDEGEE. In nucleotides, the CDR3 is TGTGCCAGCAGCTATAAAGACAGGGCCGAGCAGTTCTTC. This sequence encodes CASSYKDRAEQFF.

The chain uses TRBV7-2 and TRBJ2-7; possibly TRBD1 for D (6 bases). With 1 base removed from V and 6 bases from J, the gap between germline ends came to 13 bases. Germline assignment: CDR1 SGHTA and CDR2 FQGNSA. The CDR3 is 14 amino acids. The DNA of the CDR3 is TGTGCCAGCAGCTTAGAACAGGGACGGGGCGAGCAGTACTTC. Protein sequence: CASSLEQGRGEQYF.

The J gene is TRBJ2-2, the V gene TRBV29-1; TRBD2 might be the D (7 bases). Trimming removed 7 bases at V and 2 bases at J, with 20 bases between. This CDR3 has 16 residues. The germline CDR1 and CDR2 sequences are SQVTM and ANQGSEA. This chain's CDR3 is CSASWGGDTNTGELFF. In DNA form, the CDR3 reads TGCAGCGCCTCATGGGGGGGGGACACAAACACCGGGGAGCTGTTTTTT.

The rearrangement links TRBV5-1 to TRBJ1-4, with D perhaps TRBD1 (6 bases). CDR3 size: 15 residues. Trimming cost V 5 bases and J 3 bases, with 14 bases left between them. The germline V gene encodes CDR1 SGHRS and CDR2 YFSETQ. Here the CDR3 reads CASRGQGLANEKLFF. As DNA, the CDR3 is TGCGCCAGCAGAGGGCAGGGGTTGGCTAATGAAAAACTGTTTTTT.

This chain joins TRBV2 and TRBJ2-1, with a tentative D call TRBD2 (6 bases). The CDR3 has 15 residues. Deletions cut 8 bases from V and 2 bases from J, with 16 bases between. Looked up from germline, CDR1 is SNHLY and CDR2 is FYNNEI. CDR3 DNA: TGTGCCAGCTATTTTGGGGGACTTACCTACAATGAGCAGTTCTTC. Its protein product is CASYFGGLTYNEQFF.

The CDR3 DNA sequence: TGTGCCAGCAGCTTGGTAGCGGACAGCGGGGTGAACGAGCAGTACTTC. Translated: CASSLVADSGVNEQYF. The chain is built from TRBV7-8 and TRBJ2-7; maybe TRBD2 (7 bases). Deletions cut 3 bases from V and 5 bases from J, with 20 bases between. Germline CDR1 SGHVS, CDR2 FQNEAQ. This CDR3 has 16 amino acids.

As to this clone: The junction differs from germline at one of its ends, possibly a read error. The same CDR3 can be traced to other DNA sequences in this sample. V and J are TRBV7-9 and TRBJ2-1; D gene unclear. The germline CDR1 and CDR2 sequences are SEHNR and FQNEAQ (reference sequence). The CDR3 is made up of 16 amino acids. The CDR3 nucleotides read TGTGCCAGTAGCTTAGATGGGCCACCCCCCTACAATGAGCAGTTCTTC. Translation gives CASSLDGPPPYNEQFF.

The chain links TRBV6-5 to TRBJ2-3; D is unclear. This CDR3 is built from 12 residues. The germline V gene has CDR1 MNHEY and CDR2 SVGAGI. V lost 6 bases and J lost 6, with 10 bases in between. This CDR3 reads CASRSSSDTQYF. The CDR3 DNA sequence: TGTGCCAGCAGGAGCAGTAGCGATACGCAGTATTTT.

This rearrangement joins TRBV6-6 to TRBJ2-3; maybe TRBD2 (5 bases). Per germline, CDR1 MNHNY and CDR2 SVGAGI (reference sequence). The CDR3 has 13 amino acids. Trimming pared 8 bases from V and 2 bases from J, leaving 11 bases between. The CDR3 reads CASRLLPTDTQYF. The CDR3 DNA reads TGTGCCAGCCGACTACTTCCCACAGATACGCAGTATTTT.

This chain links TRBV19 with TRBJ1-5; maybe TRBD1 (5 bases). The ends were cut back, 9 bases at V and 0 bases at J, with 12 bases in the middle. CDR3 length: 14 amino acids. Germline-derived CDR1 and CDR2 are LNHDA and SQIVND (reference sequence). The CDR3 DNA is TGTGCCAGCCGCGACAGTTCTAGCAATCAGCCCCAGCATTTT. It codes for CASRDSSSNQPQHF.

The chain couples TRBV18 to TRBJ2-1; TRBD2 agrees at 9 bases. Per germline, CDR1 KGHSH and CDR2 LQKENI. CDR3 length: 16 amino acids. With V trimmed by 1 base and J by 3 bases, 4 bases remained unmatched. The CDR3 here is CASSPQLAGDYNEQFF. The DNA of the CDR3 is TGTGCCAGCTCACCACAACTAGCGGGCGACTACAATGAGCAGTTCTTC.

This clone has only a few counts. The chain joins TRBV7-9 to TRBJ1-3; no definite D call. CDR3 length: 13 residues. V lost 5 bases, J lost 3 bases, and 8 bases lay in between. Germline CDR1 reads SEHNR; CDR2 reads FQNEAQ (reference sequence). The DNA for the CDR3 is TGTGCCAGCAGCCGGTTTTTTGGAAACACCATATATTTT. Translating it yields CASSRFFGNTIYF.

The genes are TRBV30 and TRBJ2-2, with TRBD2 matching over 13 bases. The CDR3 length is 15 residues. Per germline, CDR1 GTSNPN and CDR2 SVGIG (reference sequence). V lost 2 bases and J lost 6; bases outside the gene matches: 3. CDR3 bases: TGTGCCTGGAGTAGGACTAGCGGGAGTGCCGGGGAGCTGTTTTTT. Translation: CAWSRTSGSAGELFF.

The rearrangement joins TRBV9 to TRBJ2-1; 7 nucleotides match TRBD2. This CDR3 contains 17 residues. CDR1 and CDR2 (germline): SGDLS, YYNGEE. V trimming: 0 bases; J trimming: 10 bases; junction bases outside the gene matches: 16. In DNA form, the CDR3 reads TGTGCCAGCAGCGTAGAAGGGGTTGGGGGAGGCGGGGGAGAGCAGTTCTTC. Its translation is CASSVEGVGGGGGEQFF.